The clone carrying this T cell receptor beta chain appeared a few times. Cohorts were assigned according to the clinical history that participants reported. The data originate from a study of blood T cell repertoires in COVID-19. Study details: There were acute and convalescent COVID-19 samples, and they came from the United States, Italy and Spain. T cells, B-cell-depleted T cells, or PBMCs supplied cDNA or gDNA.

The method was immunoSEQ multiplex PCR; TCRdb's version includes in-frame clones alone and lacks a portion of them. The table lists a few hundred thousand clones, roughly four fifths of them singletons. Germline V gives CDR1 MDHEN, CDR2 SYDVKM. V was trimmed by 6 bases and J by 2 bases, leaving 14 bases between them. The CDR3 is made up of 15 amino acids. Sequencing was done on a sample of PBMCs or T cells enriched from blood (not recorded which). V usage is TRBV28 and J usage is TRBJ1-5, with D unclear. This receptor was obtained from a woman between 50 and 59 years old who had recovered from COVID-19. CDR3 region: CASRHHPGGNQPQHF. The CDR3 DNA reads as TGTGCCAGCAGACATCACCCCGGAGGCAATCAGCCCCAGCATTTT.